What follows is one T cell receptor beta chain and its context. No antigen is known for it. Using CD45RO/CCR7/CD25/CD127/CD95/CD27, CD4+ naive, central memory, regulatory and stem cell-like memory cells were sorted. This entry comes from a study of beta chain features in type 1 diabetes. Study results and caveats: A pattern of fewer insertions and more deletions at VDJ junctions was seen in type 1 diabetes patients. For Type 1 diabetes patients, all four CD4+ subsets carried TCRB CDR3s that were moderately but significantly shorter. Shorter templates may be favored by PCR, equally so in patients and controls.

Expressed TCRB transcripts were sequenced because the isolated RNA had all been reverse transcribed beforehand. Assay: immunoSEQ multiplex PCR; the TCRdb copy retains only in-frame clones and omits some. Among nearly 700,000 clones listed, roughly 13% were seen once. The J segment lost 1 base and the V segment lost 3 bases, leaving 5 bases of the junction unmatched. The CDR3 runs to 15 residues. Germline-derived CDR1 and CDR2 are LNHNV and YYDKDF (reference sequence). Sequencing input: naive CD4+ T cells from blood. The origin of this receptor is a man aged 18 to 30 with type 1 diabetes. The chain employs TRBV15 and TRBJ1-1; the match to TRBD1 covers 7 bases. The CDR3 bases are TGTGCCACCAGCAGGAAGACAGGGTCGAACACTGAAGCTTTCTTT. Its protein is CATSRKTGSNTEAFF.